This T cell receptor (beta chain) was sequenced in a study of blood T cell repertoires in COVID-19. Looking at the study overall: From the United States, Italy and Spain came samples of acute and convalescent COVID-19. From T cells, B-cell-depleted T cells, or PBMCs came the material, which was cDNA or gDNA.

Per germline, CDR1 SGHRS and CDR2 YFSETQ. V was trimmed by 0 bases and J by 5 bases, leaving 17 bases between them. CDR3 length: 16 residues. How the authors handled the data: Counts of nucleated cells, estimated from reference gene primer amplification, were obtained. Only in-frame clones appear in the TCRdb table, and some are missing; sequencing was by immunoSEQ multiplex PCR. The V and J calls and clone size come from that table; D and trimming were worked out from the DNA. Among around 70,000 clones listed, 80% to 90% were seen once. This clone was observed a handful of times. Sequencing used peripheral blood. V and J are TRBV5-1 and TRBJ2-5; D is possibly TRBD1 (5 bases). The receptor was isolated from a woman aged 80 or over with active or convalescent COVID-19. CDR3 residues: CASSLAAGPPLETQYF. Written as DNA, the CDR3 is TGCGCCAGCAGCTTGGCCGCAGGGCCCCCATTGGAGACCCAGTACTTC.